These 14 T cell receptor beta chains were all obtained from the same sample, sequenced in a study of molecular identifiers for immune sequencing clone quantification. One entry per CDR3 protein, called by TCRdb with MiXCR from the PCR reads. The sample holds about 500,000 distinct CDR3 sequences, about 20% seen once. Specimen: naive CD8+ T cells from blood, with Jurkat cell RNA spiked in. Subset: FACS-sorted CD8+CD4-CCR7+CD45RA+ naive T cells. The receptor source for this set is a human donor in good health. Some libraries in this study had Jurkat cell RNA spiked in.

J is TRBJ1-5 and V is TRBV7-9; perhaps TRBD1 as D (5 bases). This CDR3 comprises 15 residues. The germline V gene has CDR1 SEHNR and CDR2 FQNEAQ (reference sequence). V lost 5 bases and J lost 2, with 13 bases in between. This CDR3 is CASSRTGLGNQPQHF. The CDR3 DNA is TGTGCCAGCAGCCGAACAGGCCTGGGCAATCAGCCCCAGCATTTT.

This rearrangement joins TRBV5-8 to TRBJ1-1; 8 positions agree with TRBD1. Germline V CDR1 and CDR2: SGHTS, YDEGEE. Trimming took 2 bases from V and 6 from J; bases not matched to a gene: 6. This CDR3 region has 14 residues. The CDR3 protein is CASSLGQGHPEAFF. The CDR3 bases are TGTGCCAGCAGCTTAGGACAGGGCCATCCTGAAGCTTTCTTT.

The rearrangement links TRBV19 to TRBJ2-2; TRBD1 aligns across 7 bases. This CDR3 has 14 residues. Germline CDR1 and CDR2: LNHDA and SQIVND (reference sequence). V lost 5 bases to trimming and J lost 6 bases; unmatched junction nucleotides: 6. CDR3 amino acids: CASSPQGVAGELFF. CDR3 coding DNA: TGTGCCAGTAGTCCCCAGGGGGTCGCCGGGGAGCTGTTTTTT.

This clonotype was detected many times. J is TRBJ2-7 and V is TRBV29-1; 7 positions agree with TRBD1. From germline, CDR1 is SQVTM and CDR2 ANQGSEA. J gave up 2 bases and V 0 bases, and 7 bases lay outside the gene matches. The CDR3 contains 15 residues. The DNA of the CDR3 is TGCAGCGTTGAAGAGCCCGGACAGGTACCCTACGAGCAGTACTTC. It yields the protein CSVEEPGQVPYEQYF.

Regarding this clonotype: A much larger clone differs from this one at a single base, so this may be a read error. This chain uses TRBV7-9 with TRBJ2-4; D is tentatively TRBD1 or TRBD2 (6 bases each). With 5 bases removed from V and 3 bases from J, the gap between germline ends came to 20 bases. Germline V gene lookup returns CDR1 SEHNR and CDR2 FQNEAQ (reference sequence). This CDR3 spans 17 amino acids. CDR3 sequence: CASSLDPGAENKNIQYF. The CDR3 DNA follows: TGTGCCAGCAGCCTAGACCCGGGGGCGGAGAACAAAAACATTCAGTACTTC.

Ten or more counts support this clonotype. The chain combines TRBV20-1 with TRBJ2-3; maybe TRBD2 (6 bases). The CDR3 length is 13 residues. Germline-derived CDR1 and CDR2 are DFQATT and SNEGSKA (reference sequence). The CDR3 here is CRDGGLGTDTQYF. The CDR3 bases are TGCAGGGACGGGGGACTGGGCACAGATACGCAGTATTTT.

This clonotype was counted a few times. The chain is built from TRBV18 and TRBJ2-2, with a tentative D call TRBD1 (6 bases). The germline V gene has CDR1 KGHSH and CDR2 LQKENI. There are 16 residues in the CDR3. The V end lost 3 bases, the J end lost 4 bases, and 15 bases lay between the germline ends. DNA of the CDR3: TGTGCCAGCTCACCGACCCGGACAGCCTTCACCGGGGAGCTGTTTTTT. This codes for CASSPTRTAFTGELFF.

This clonotype was observed once. This may come from a read error, since a much larger clone is one base off. The chain carries TRBV4-1 and TRBJ1-5; D ambiguous. The length of the CDR3 is 16 residues. Per germline, CDR1 MGHRA and CDR2 YSYEKL. CDR3 protein: CASSQDGLDSNQPLHF. The CDR3 nucleotides read TGCGCCAGCAGCCAGGACGGACTAGATAGCAATCAGCCCCTGCATTTT.

This clonotype was seen ten or more times. The chain links TRBV6-5 to TRBJ2-7; TRBD1 matches 10 bases. The CDR3 extends over 13 amino acids. J lost 5 bases, V lost 8 bases, and 6 bases had no gene match. Germline CDR1 is MNHEY and CDR2 is SVGAGI. The CDR3 DNA sequence: TGTGCCAGCGGGGGACAGGGGTACGACGAGCAGTACTTC. Protein: CASGGQGYDEQYF.

V and J are TRBV12-5 and TRBJ2-1, with TRBD1 identical over 7 bases. The CDR3 spans 14 residues. CDR1 and CDR2 (germline): LGHNT, FRNRAP. V lost 6 bases, J lost 3 bases, and 5 bases stayed unmatched. CDR3 sequence reads: CASGTGTDYNEQFF. CDR3 DNA sequence: TGTGCTAGTGGCACCGGGACAGACTACAATGAGCAGTTCTTC.

V usage is TRBV9 and J usage is TRBJ2-1; 7 bases align to TRBD2. V shed 7 bases, J shed 9 bases, and the junction held 13 bases outside the gene matches. Germline assignment: CDR1 SGDLS and CDR2 YYNGEE. The CDR3 sequence is 14 residues long. CDR3 residues: CASGEGRAHAEQFF. The CDR3 DNA reads TGTGCCAGCGGCGAGGGGAGGGCGCATGCTGAGCAGTTCTTC.

This clonotype has just a few counts. The chain joins TRBV19 to TRBJ2-1; 10 bases are shared with TRBD2. With 3 bases clipped from V and 2 bases from J, the junction kept 4 bases outside the gene matches. The germline V gene has CDR1 LNHDA and CDR2 SQIVND (reference sequence). CDR3 size: 16 residues. The CDR3 loop reads CASSISSGGAYNEQFF. The CDR3 nucleotides are TGTGCCAGTAGTATTTCTAGCGGGGGAGCCTACAATGAGCAGTTCTTC.

In this sample, this clonotype turned up many times. The chain uses TRBV18 and TRBJ1-1, with TRBD1 identical over 7 bases. Germline CDR1 KGHSH, CDR2 LQKENI. CDR3 length: 14 amino acids. The V segment lost 8 bases and the J segment 2 bases; nucleotides outside the gene matches: 8. The CDR3 loop is CASAEQGFNTEAFF. CDR3 nucleotide sequence: TGTGCCAGCGCCGAACAGGGGTTTAACACTGAAGCTTTCTTT.

CDR3 sequence: CAISESTATNTEAFF. CDR3 bases: TGTGCCATCAGTGAGTCGACAGCCACAAACACTGAAGCTTTCTTT. The chain joins TRBV10-3 to TRBJ1-1; possibly TRBD1 for D (5 bases). The V and J ends lost 0 bases and 2 bases respectively, with 10 bases between them. Germline V gives CDR1 ENHRY, CDR2 SYGVKD. The CDR3 extends over 15 amino acids.